Below, 4 T cell receptor beta chains from the same sample are listed, as sequenced in a study of cytomegalovirus exposure and HLA in healthy donors (dated by TCRdb to 2016 to 2017). Libraries came from the immunoSEQ multiplex PCR assay. A mixture of 60 forward primers for TCR Vbeta segments and 13 reverse primers for TCR Jbeta segments was used in the multiplex PCR. What TCRdb holds here is the immuneACCESS table cut down to in-frame rearrangements. Part of the clones is not present; checked against another copy, under half of the missing clones reflect an unresolved V gene, and the others are unexplained. The sample records some 150,000 clones, 75% to 80% of which are singletons. Less than 8% of the sample is in the top ten clones. The sequenced sample consisted of PBMCs. The receptors here all came from a man between 40 and 49 years old in good health and CMV-seropositive.

The genes are TRBV9 and TRBJ1-1, with 8 bases matching TRBD1. CDR3 size: 14 residues. Germline-derived CDR1 and CDR2 are SGDLS and YYNGEE. With V trimmed by 4 bases and J by 4 bases, 6 bases remained unmatched. The CDR3 protein is CASSFRTGSTEAFF. In DNA form, the CDR3 reads TGTGCCAGCAGCTTCCGGACAGGGAGCACTGAAGCTTTCTTT.

The J gene is TRBJ1-5, the V gene TRBV27; possibly TRBD1 for D (6 bases). The CDR3 sequence is 17 residues long. Germline CDR1 is MNHEY and CDR2 is SMNVEV (reference sequence). The V and J ends lost 4 bases and 1 base respectively, with 17 bases between them. The CDR3 nucleotides read TGTGCCAGCAGTTCATTACAGGGCCTCGGGAGCAATCAGCCCCAGCATTTT. Translating gives CASSSLQGLGSNQPQHF.

This chain's CDR3 is CASSALTSGDMNEQFF. The CDR3 DNA reads as TGTGCCAGCAGCGCACTGACTAGCGGGGACATGAATGAGCAGTTCTTC. The rearrangement uses TRBV7-8 and TRBJ2-1, with 11 nucleotides matching TRBD2. The CDR3 sequence is 16 residues long. V was pared by 5 bases and J by 7 bases, with 10 bases of the junction left unmatched. Per the germline V gene, CDR1 is SGHVS and CDR2 is FQNEAQ. Combining the CDR3 with reference TRBV7-8 and TRBJ2-1 gives the whole variable domain GAGVSQSPRYKVAKRGQDVALRCDPISGHVSLFWYQQALGQGPEFLTYFQNEAQLDKSGLPSDRFFAERPEGSVSTLKIQRTQQEDSAVYLCASSALTSGDMNEQFFGPGTRLTVL.

The chain's CDR3 is CASSVGLADISYEQYF. In DNA, the CDR3 is TGTGCCAGCAGCGTCGGACTAGCGGATATCTCCTACGAGCAGTACTTC. This chain joins TRBV9 and TRBJ2-7; 10 nucleotides agree with TRBD2. From germline, CDR1 is SGDLS and CDR2 YYNGEE. Losses at the gene ends were 2 bases for V and 0 bases for J; bases not matched to a gene: 5. The CDR3 length is 16 residues.